The following is a T cell receptor (beta chain) sequence with its context. What it recognizes is unknown. One entry per CDR3 protein results from TCRdb running MiXCR on the reads. This sample carries tens of thousands of distinct CDR3 sequences, approximately 36% of them seen once, and the ten largest clones take approximately 70%. The entry originates in a study of T cell repertoires in cytomegalovirus infection. Turning to the study itself: Public TCR beta signature analysis indicated the presence of both CMV infection and matching HLA type.

Study conclusions and caveats: Using cumulative public TCR beta family frequency, the authors identified those who carried CMV together with the relevant HLA. HLA-C-restricted, CMV-specific TCR beta clonotypes were dominant ex vivo.

Germline loops: CDR1 MNHEY, CDR2 SVGAGI. V dropped 6 bases and J dropped 2; count of bases not matched to a gene: 6. This CDR3 has 14 amino acids. The gene calls are TRBV6-5 and TRBJ1-1; 7 positions agree with TRBD1. Sequences were obtained from PBMCs, sequenced either directly or after in vitro stimulation (not recorded which). This clonotype originated in a human donor in good health (CMV status not recorded). Some clones in this sample may be carry-over from other donors' samples. The CDR3 DNA follows: TGTGCCAGCAGAATAAGACAGGGAAACACTGAAGCTTTCTTT. Amino acids: CASRIRQGNTEAFF.